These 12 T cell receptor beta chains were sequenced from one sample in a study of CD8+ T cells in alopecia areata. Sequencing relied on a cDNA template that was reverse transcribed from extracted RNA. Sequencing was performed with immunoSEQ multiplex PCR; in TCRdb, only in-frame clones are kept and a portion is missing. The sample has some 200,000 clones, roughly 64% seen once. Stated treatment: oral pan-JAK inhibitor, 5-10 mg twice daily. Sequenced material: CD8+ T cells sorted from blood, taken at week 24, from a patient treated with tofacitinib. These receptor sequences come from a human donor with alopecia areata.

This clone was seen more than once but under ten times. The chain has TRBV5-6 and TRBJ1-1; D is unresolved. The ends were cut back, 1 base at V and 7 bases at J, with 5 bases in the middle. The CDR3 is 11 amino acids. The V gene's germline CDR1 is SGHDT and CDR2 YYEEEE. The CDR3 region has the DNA TGTGCCAGCAGCTTGTACAGTGAAGCTTTCTTT. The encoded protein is CASSLYSEAFF.

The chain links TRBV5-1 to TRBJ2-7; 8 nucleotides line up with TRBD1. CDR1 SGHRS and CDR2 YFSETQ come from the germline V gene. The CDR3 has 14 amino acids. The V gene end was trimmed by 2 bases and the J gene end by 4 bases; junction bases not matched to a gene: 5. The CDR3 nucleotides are TGCGCCAGCAGCTTTGGACAGGGTCTTTACGAGCAGTACTTC. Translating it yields CASSFGQGLYEQYF.

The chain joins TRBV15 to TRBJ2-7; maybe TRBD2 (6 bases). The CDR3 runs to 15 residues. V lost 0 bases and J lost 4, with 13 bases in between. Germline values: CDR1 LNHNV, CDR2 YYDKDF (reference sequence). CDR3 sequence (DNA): TGTGCCACCAGCAGAGAGCGGGGAGGCGGTTACGAGCAGTACTTC. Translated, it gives CATSRERGGGYEQYF.

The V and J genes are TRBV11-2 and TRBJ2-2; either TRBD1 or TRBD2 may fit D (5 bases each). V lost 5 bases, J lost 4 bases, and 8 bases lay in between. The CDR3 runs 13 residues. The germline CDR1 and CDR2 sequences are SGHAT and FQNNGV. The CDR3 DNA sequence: TGTGCCAGCAGCGAGGGGCTCACCGGGGAGCTGTTTTTT. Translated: CASSEGLTGELFF.

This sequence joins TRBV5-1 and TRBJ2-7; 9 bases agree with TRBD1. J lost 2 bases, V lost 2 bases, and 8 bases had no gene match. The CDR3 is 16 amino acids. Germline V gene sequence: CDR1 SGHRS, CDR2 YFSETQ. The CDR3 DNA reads TGCGCCAGCAGCTTTTCCCCGGGACAGGGCCCCTACGAGCAGTACTTC. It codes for CASSFSPGQGPYEQYF.

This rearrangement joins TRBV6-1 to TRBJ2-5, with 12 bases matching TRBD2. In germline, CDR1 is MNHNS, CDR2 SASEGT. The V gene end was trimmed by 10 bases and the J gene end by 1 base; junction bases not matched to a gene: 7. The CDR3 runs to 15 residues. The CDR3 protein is CATQLAGGSQETQYF. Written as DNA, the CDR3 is TGTGCCACCCAACTAGCGGGGGGTTCCCAAGAGACCCAGTACTTC.

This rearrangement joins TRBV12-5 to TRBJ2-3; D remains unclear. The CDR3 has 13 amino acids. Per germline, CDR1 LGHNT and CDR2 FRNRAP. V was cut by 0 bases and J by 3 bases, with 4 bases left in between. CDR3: CASGLVLTDTQYF. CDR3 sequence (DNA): TGTGCTAGTGGTTTGGTACTTACAGATACGCAGTATTTT.

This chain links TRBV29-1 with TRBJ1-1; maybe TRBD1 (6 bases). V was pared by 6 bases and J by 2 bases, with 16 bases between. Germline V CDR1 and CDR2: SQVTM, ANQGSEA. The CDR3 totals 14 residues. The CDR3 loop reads CSVVGGWGNTEAFF. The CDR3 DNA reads TGCAGCGTAGTCGGGGGCTGGGGTAACACTGAAGCTTTCTTT. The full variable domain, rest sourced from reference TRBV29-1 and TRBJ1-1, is SAVISQKPSRDICQRGTSLTIQCQVDSQVTMMFWYRQQPGQSLTLIATANQGSEATYESGFVIDKFPISRPNLTFSTLTVSNMSPEDSSIYLCSVVGGWGNTEAFFGQGTRLTVV.

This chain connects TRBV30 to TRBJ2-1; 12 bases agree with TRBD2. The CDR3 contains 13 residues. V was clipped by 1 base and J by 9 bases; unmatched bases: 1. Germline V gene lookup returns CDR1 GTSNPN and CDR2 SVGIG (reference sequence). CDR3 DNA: TGTGCCTGGAGTGGACTAGCGGGGGTTGAGCAGTTCTTC. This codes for CAWSGLAGVEQFF.

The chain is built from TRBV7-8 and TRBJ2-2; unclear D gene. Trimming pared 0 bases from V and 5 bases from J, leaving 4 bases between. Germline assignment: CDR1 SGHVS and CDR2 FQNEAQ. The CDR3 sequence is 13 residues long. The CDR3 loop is CASSLAGTGELFF. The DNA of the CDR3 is TGTGCCAGCAGCTTAGCAGGGACCGGGGAGCTGTTTTTT.

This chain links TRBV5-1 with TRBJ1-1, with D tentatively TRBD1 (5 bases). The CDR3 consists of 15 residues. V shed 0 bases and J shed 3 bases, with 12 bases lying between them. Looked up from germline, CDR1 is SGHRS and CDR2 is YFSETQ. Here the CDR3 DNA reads TGCGCCAGCAGCTTGGAGGGTGTCAGGGACACTGAAGCTTTCTTT. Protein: CASSLEGVRDTEAFF. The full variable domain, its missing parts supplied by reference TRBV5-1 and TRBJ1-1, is KAGVTQTPRYLIKTRGQQVTLSCSPISGHRSVSWYQQTPGQGLQFLFEYFSETQRNKGNFPGRFSGRQFSNSRSEMNVSTLELGDSALYLCASSLEGVRDTEAFFGQGTRLTVV.

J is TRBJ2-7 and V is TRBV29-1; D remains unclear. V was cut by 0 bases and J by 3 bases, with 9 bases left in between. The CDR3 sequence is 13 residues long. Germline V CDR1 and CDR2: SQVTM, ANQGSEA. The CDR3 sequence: CSVEDGRNYEQYF. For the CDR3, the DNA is TGCAGCGTTGAAGATGGACGGAACTACGAGCAGTACTTC.